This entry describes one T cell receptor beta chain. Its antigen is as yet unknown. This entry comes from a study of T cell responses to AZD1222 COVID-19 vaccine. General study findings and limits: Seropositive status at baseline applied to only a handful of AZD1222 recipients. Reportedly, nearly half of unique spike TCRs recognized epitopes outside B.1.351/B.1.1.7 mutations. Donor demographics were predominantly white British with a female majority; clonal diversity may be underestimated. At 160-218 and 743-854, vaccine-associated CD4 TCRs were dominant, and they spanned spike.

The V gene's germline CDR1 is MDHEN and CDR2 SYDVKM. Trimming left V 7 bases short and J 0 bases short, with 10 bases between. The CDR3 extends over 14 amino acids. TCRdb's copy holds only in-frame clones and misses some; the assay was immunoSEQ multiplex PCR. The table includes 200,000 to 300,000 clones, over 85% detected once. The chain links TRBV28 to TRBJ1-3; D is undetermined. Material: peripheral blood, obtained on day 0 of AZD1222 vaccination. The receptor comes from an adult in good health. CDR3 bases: TGTGCCAGCACTTCCGGAGGCTCTGGAAACACCATATATTTT. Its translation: CASTSGGSGNTIYF.